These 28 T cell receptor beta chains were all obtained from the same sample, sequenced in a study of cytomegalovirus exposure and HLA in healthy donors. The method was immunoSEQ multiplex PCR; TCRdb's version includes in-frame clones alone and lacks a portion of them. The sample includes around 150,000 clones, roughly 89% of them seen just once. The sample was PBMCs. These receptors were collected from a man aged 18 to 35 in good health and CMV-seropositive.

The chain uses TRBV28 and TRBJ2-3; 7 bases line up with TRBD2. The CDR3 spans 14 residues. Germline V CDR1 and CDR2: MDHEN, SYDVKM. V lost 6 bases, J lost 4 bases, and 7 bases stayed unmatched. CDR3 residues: CASRGAGLADTQYF. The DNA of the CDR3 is TGTGCCAGCAGAGGAGCGGGACTTGCAGATACGCAGTATTTT.

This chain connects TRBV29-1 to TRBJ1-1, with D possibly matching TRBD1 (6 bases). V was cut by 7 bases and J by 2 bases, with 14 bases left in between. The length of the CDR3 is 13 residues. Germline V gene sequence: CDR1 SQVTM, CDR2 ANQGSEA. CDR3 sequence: CSAQTGSNTEAFF. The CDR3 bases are TGCAGCGCTCAGACAGGATCTAACACTGAAGCTTTCTTT.

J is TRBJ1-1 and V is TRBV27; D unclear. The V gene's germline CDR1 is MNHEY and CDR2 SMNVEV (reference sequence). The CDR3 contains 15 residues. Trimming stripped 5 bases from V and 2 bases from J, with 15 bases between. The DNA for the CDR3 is TGTGCCAGCAGTGTCCAGATGGCCGCCAACACTGAAGCTTTCTTT. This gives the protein CASSVQMAANTEAFF.

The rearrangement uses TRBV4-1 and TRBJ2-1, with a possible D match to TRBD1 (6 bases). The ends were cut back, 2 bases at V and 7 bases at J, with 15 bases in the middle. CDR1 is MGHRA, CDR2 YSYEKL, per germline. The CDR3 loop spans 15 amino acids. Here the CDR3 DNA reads TGCGCCAGCAGCCAACCGGGACAAGGGGATAATGAGCAGTTCTTC. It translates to CASSQPGQGDNEQFF.

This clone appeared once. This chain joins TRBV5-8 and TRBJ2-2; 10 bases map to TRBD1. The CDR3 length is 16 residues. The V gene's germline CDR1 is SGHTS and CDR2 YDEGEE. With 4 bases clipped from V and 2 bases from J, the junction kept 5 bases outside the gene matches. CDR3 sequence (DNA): TGTGCCAGCAGCCGGGGACAGGGGCAAAACACCGGGGAGCTGTTTTTT. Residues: CASSRGQGQNTGELFF.

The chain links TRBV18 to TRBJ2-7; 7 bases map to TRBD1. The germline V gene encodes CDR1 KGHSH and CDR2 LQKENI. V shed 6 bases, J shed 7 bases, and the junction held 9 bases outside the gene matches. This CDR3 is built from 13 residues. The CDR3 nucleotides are TGTGCCAGCTCGCAAGGAAAGGACAGGGAGCAGTACTTC. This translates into CASSQGKDREQYF.

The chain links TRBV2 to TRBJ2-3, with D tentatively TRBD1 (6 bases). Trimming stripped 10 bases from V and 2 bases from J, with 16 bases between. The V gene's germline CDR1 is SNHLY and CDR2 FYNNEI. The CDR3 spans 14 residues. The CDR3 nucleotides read TGTGCCACTCACCGGGACATAGACACAGATACGCAGTATTTT. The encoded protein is CATHRDIDTDTQYF.

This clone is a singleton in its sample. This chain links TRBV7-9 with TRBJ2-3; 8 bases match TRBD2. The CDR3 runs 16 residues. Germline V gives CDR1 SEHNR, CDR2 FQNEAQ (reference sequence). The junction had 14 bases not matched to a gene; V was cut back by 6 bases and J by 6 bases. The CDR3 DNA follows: TGTGCCAGCAGGTCCCGGGGGACGGGAGGGACCGATACGCAGTATTTT. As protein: CASRSRGTGGTDTQYF.

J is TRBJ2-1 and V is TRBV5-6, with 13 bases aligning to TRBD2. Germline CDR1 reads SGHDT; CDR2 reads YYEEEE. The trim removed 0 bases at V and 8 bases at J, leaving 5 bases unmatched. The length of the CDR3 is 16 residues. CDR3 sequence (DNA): TGTGCCAGCAGCTTGGGACTAGCGGGAGGTTGGGATGAGCAGTTCTTC. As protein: CASSLGLAGGWDEQFF.

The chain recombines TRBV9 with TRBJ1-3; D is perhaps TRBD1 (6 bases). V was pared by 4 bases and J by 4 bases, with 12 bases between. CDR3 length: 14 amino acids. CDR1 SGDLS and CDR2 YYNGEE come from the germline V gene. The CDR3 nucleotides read TGTGCCAGCAGCCCCTCAGGGGTCGGAAACACCATATATTTT. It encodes CASSPSGVGNTIYF.

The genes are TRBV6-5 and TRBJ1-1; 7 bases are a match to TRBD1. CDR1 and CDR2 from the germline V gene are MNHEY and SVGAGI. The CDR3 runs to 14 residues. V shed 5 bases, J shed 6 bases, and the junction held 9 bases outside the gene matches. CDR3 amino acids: CASSREGGFSEAFF. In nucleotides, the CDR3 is TGTGCCAGCAGTCGAGAAGGGGGCTTCTCTGAAGCTTTCTTT.

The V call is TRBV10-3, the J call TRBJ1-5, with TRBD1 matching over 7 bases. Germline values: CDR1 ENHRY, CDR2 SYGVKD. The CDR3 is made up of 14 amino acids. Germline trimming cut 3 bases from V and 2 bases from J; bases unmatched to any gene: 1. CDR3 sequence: CAISDTGGNQPQHF. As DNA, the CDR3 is TGTGCCATCAGTGATACAGGGGGCAATCAGCCCCAGCATTTT.

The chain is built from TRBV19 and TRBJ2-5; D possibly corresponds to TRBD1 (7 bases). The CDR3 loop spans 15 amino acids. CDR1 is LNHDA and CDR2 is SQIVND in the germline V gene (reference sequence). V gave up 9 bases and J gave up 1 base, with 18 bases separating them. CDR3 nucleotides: TGTGCCAGCTCTATCGGGGGACAGCCCCAAGAGACCCAGTACTTC. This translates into CASSIGGQPQETQYF.

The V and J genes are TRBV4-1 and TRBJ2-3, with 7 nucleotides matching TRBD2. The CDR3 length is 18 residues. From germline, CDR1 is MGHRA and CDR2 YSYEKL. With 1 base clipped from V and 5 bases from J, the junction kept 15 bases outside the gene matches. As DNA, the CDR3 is TGCGCCAGCAGCCAAGTGGCGGGGCGGGAGCCTTCGGAAGATACGCAGTATTTT. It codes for CASSQVAGREPSEDTQYF.

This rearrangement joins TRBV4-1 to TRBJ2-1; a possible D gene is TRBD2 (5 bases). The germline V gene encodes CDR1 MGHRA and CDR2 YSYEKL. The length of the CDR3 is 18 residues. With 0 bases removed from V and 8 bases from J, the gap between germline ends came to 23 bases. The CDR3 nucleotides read TGCGCCAGCAGCCAAGATCTGTCCTATCGTGGGGAGTTGGATGAGCAGTTCTTC. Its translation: CASSQDLSYRGELDEQFF.

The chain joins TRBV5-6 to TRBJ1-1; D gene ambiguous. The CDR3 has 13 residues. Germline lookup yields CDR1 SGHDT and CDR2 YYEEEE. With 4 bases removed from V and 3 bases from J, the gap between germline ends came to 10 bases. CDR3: CASSLNRDTEAFF. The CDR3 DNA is TGTGCCAGCAGCCTCAACCGGGACACTGAAGCTTTCTTT.

In DNA, the CDR3 is TGCGCCAGCAGCCAAGGGACTAGCGGGAACACAGATACGCAGTATTTT. Its protein is CASSQGTSGNTDTQYF. The rearrangement joins TRBV5-1 to TRBJ2-3, with 13 bases aligning to TRBD2. This CDR3 spans 16 amino acids. CDR1 is SGHRS, CDR2 YFSETQ, per germline. V was pared by 4 bases and J by 2 bases, with 4 bases of the junction left unmatched.

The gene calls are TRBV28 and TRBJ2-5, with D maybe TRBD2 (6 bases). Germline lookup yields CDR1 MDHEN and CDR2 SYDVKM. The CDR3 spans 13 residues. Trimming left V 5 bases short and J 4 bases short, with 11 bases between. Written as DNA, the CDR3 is TGTGCCAGCAGTGACGGGAGAATAGAGACCCAGTACTTC. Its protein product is CASSDGRIETQYF.

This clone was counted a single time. DNA of the CDR3: TGTGCCAGCAGCTTGGACAGGGAAAACAAAGAGACCCAGTACTTC. Its protein product is CASSLDRENKETQYF. V gene TRBV7-9 combines with J gene TRBJ2-5, with 8 bases identical to TRBD1. The CDR3 is 15 residues long. J lost 3 bases, V lost 3 bases, and 6 bases had no gene match. CDR1 and CDR2 from the germline V gene are SEHNR and FQNEAQ (reference sequence).

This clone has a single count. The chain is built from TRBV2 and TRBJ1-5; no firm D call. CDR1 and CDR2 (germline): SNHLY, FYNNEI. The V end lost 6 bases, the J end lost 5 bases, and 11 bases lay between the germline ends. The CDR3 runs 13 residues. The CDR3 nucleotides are TGTGCCAGCAGCTGGGCAGGCGATCAGCCCCAGCATTTT. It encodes CASSWAGDQPQHF.

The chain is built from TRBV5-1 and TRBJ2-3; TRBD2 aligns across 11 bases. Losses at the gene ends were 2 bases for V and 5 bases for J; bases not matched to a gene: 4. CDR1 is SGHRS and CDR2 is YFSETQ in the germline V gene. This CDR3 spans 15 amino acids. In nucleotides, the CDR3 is TGCGCCAGCAGCTTTAGCGGGAGGGCCGGAGATACGCAGTATTTT. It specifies CASSFSGRAGDTQYF.

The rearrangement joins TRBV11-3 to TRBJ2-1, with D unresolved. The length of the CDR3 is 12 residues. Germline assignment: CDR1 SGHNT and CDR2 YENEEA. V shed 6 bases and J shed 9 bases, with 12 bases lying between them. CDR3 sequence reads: CASSSLSGEQFF. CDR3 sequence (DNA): TGTGCCAGCAGTTCTCTTTCGGGTGAGCAGTTCTTC.

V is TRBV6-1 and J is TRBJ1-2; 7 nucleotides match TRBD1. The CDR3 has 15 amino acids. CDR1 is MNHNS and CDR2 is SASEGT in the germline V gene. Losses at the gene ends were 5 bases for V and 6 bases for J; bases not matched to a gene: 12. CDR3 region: CASSRNRDSLDGYTF. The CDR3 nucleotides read TGTGCCAGCAGTCGAAACCGGGACAGCTTGGATGGCTACACCTTC.

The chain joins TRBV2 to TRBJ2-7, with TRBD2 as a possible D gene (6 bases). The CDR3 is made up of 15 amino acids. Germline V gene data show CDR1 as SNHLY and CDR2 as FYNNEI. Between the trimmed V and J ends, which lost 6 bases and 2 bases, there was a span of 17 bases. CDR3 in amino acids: CASSDERAGPYEQYF. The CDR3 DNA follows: TGTGCCAGCAGCGACGAGCGGGCGGGTCCCTACGAGCAGTACTTC.

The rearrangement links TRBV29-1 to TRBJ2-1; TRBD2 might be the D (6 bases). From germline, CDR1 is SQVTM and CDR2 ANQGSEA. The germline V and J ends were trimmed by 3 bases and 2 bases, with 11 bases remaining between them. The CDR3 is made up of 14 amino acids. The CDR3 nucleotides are TGCAGCGTTGATCGGGAGAGTACCTACAATGAGCAGTTCTTC. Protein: CSVDRESTYNEQFF.

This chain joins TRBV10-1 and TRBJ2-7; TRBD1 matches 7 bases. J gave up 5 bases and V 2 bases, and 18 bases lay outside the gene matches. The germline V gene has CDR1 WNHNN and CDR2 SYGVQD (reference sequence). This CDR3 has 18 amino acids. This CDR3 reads CASSEGPKTGTSVDEQYF. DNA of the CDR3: TGCGCCAGCAGTGAGGGACCCAAGACAGGGACCTCCGTCGACGAGCAGTACTTC.

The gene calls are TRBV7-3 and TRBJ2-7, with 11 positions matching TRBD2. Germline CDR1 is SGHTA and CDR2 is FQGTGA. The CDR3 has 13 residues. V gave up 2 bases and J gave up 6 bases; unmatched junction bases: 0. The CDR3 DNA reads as TGTGCCAGCAGCTTAGGGACTAGCGGCGAGCAGTACTTC. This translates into CASSLGTSGEQYF.

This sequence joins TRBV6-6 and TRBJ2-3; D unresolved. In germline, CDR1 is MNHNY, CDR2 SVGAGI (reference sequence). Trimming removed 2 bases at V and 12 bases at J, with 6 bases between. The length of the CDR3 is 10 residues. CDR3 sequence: CASSYILQYF. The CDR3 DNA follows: TGTGCCAGCAGTTACATCCTTCAGTATTTT.